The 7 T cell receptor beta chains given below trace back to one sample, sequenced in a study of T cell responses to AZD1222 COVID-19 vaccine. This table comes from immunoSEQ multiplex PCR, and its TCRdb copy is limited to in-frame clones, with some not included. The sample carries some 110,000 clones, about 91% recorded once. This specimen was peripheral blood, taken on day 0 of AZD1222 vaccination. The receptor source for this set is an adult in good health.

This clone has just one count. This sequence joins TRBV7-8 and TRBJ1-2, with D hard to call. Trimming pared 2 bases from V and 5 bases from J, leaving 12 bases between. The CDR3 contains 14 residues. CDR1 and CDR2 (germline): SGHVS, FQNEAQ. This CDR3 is CASSLSDGEYGYTF. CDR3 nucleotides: TGTGCCAGCAGCTTAAGTGACGGGGAGTATGGCTACACCTTC.

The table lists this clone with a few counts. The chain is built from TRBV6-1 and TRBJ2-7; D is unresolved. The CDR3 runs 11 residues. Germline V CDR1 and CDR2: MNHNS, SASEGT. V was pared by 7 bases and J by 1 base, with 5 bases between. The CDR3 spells CASKGSYEQYV. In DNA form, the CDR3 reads TGTGCCAGCAAGGGTTCCTACGAGCAGTACGTC.

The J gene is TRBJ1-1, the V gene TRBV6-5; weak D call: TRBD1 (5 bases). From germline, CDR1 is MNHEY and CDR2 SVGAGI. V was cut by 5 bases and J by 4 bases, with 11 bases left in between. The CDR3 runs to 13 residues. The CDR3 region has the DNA TGTGCCAGCAGTAACGGGGGGGGCACTGAAGCTTTCTTT. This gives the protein CASSNGGGTEAFF.

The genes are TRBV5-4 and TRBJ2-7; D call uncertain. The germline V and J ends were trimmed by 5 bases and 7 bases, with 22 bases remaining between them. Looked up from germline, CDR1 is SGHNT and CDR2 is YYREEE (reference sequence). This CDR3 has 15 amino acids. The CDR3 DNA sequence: TGTGCCAGCAGAAAAGGAACTGGGAATCTCCTAGAGCAGTACTTC. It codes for CASRKGTGNLLEQYF.

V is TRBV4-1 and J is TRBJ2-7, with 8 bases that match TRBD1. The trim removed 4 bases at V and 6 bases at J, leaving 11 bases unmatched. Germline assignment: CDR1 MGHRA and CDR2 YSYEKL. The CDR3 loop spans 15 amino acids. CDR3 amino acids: CASSLRDRWASEQYF. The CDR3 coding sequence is TGCGCCAGCAGCCTAAGGGACAGGTGGGCCTCCGAGCAGTACTTC.

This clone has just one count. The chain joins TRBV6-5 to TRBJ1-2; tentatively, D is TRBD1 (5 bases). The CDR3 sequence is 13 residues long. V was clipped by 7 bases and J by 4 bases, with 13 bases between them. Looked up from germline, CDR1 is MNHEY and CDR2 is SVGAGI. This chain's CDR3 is CASKPGQSYGYTF. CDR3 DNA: TGTGCCAGCAAGCCGGGGCAGTCCTATGGCTACACCTTC.

The CDR3 coding sequence is TGTGCCAGCACCGACCCGGGACTAGCGGGAGCCAATGAGCAGTTCTTC. This sequence encodes CASTDPGLAGANEQFF. The gene calls are TRBV11-2 and TRBJ2-1, with 14 positions matching TRBD2. In germline, CDR1 is SGHAT, CDR2 FQNNGV. The CDR3 totals 16 residues. The junction had 8 bases not matched to a gene; V was cut back by 7 bases and J by 6 bases.